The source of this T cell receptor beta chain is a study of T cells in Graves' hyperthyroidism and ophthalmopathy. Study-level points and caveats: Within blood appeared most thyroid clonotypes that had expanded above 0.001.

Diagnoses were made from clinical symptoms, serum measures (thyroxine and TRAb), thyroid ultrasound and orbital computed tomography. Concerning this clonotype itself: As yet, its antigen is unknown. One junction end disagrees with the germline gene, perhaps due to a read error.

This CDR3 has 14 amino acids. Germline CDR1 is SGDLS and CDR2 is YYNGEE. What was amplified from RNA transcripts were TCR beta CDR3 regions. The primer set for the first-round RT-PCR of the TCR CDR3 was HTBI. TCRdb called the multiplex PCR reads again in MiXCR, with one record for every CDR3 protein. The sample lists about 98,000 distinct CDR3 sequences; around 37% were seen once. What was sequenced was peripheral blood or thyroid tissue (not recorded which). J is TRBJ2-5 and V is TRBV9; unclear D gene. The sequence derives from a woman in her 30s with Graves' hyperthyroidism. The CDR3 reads CASSVGVSQETRYF. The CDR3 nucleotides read TGTGCCAGCAGCGTTGGAGTGTCCCAAGAGACCCGGTACTTC.